Shown below are 20 T cell receptor beta chains from a single sample sequenced in a study of T cell repertoires in cytomegalovirus infection. TCRdb called the reads again in MiXCR, with one record for every CDR3 protein. The data hold about 400,000 distinct CDR3 sequences, with about 35% observed a single time. These receptors' targets are unknown. This sample comprised cultured PBMCs, obtained from culture after CMV antigen stimulation. Receptors were obtained from a human donor in good health (CMV status not recorded). Some clones in this sample may be carry-over from other donors' samples.

This chain connects TRBV5-6 to TRBJ2-7; 7 nucleotides align to TRBD1. The CDR3 is 17 amino acids. The junction had 21 bases not matched to a gene; V was cut back by 9 bases and J by 3 bases. Germline CDR1 SGHDT, CDR2 YYEEEE. The CDR3 loop is CANLRQGRDNRGYEQYV. DNA of the CDR3: TGTGCCAACCTCAGACAGGGAAGGGATAATAGGGGCTACGAGCAGTACGTC.

This clonotype was seen a handful of times. The J gene is TRBJ2-3, the V gene TRBV6-1; maybe TRBD2 (6 bases). V was clipped by 5 bases and J by 3 bases, with 12 bases between them. The CDR3 sequence is 14 residues long. CDR1 is MNHNS and CDR2 is SASEGT in the germline V gene. CDR3 sequence: CASSFAGRTDTQYF. Written as DNA, the CDR3 is TGTGCCAGCAGTTTTGCGGGAAGGACAGATACGCAGTATTTT.

There are a few counts of this clonotype. The J gene is TRBJ2-3, the V gene TRBV20-1, with 12 bases matching TRBD2. This CDR3 region has 16 residues. In germline, CDR1 is DFQATT, CDR2 SNEGSKA (reference sequence). V lost 2 bases and J lost 4; bases outside the gene matches: 7. The chain's CDR3 is CSARRLAGALPDTQYF. CDR3 bases: TGCAGTGCTAGACGACTAGCGGGAGCCCTCCCAGATACGCAGTATTTT.

This chain connects TRBV20-1 to TRBJ2-7; 10 nucleotides match TRBD2. The CDR3 is made up of 13 amino acids. The V gene's germline CDR1 is DFQATT and CDR2 SNEGSKA (reference sequence). V shed 4 bases, J shed 5 bases, and the junction held 5 bases outside the gene matches. The CDR3 sequence is CSAKSGGGDEQYF. The CDR3 coding sequence is TGCAGTGCTAAGAGCGGGGGGGGGGACGAGCAGTACTTC.

The genes are TRBV7-2 and TRBJ2-2; possibly TRBD1 or TRBD2 for D (6 bases each). The CDR3 runs 16 residues. The V gene's germline CDR1 is SGHTA and CDR2 FQGNSA. The ends were cut back, 2 bases at V and 5 bases at J, with 15 bases in the middle. The CDR3 protein is CASSLLRGRGTGELFF. The CDR3, as DNA: TGTGCCAGCAGCTTACTTCGGGGGCGCGGGACCGGGGAGCTGTTTTTT.

This clonotype was observed many times. The chain joins TRBV7-2 to TRBJ2-7, with D possibly being TRBD2 (5 bases). Trimming removed 1 base at V and 0 bases at J, with 10 bases between. In germline, CDR1 is SGHTA, CDR2 FQGNSA. This CDR3 has 15 residues. The CDR3, as DNA: TGTGCCAGCAGCTTAGGCGGGTCCCACTCCTACGAGCAGTACTTC. It yields the protein CASSLGGSHSYEQYF.

Remarks on this clonotype: An end of the junction differs from the germline gene, which may be a read error. The chain couples TRBV7-2 to TRBJ2-3; the D gene is possibly TRBD1 (5 bases). The V gene's germline CDR1 is SGHTA and CDR2 FQGNSA. The length of the CDR3 is 15 residues. The CDR3 bases are TGTGCCAGCAGCCTGGAAGGGGTAAGCACAGATACGCAATATTTT. Protein product: CASSLEGVSTDTQYF.

The V and J genes are TRBV6-2 or TRBV6-3 and TRBJ2-7, with D tentatively TRBD2 (6 bases). Germline CDR1 and CDR2: MNHEY and SVGEGT. This CDR3 has 15 amino acids. Trimming cost V 7 bases and J 6 bases, with 22 bases left between them. CDR3 protein: CASNSLRRARGEQYF. CDR3 bases: TGTGCCAGCAACTCCCTCCGGAGGGCCCGGGGCGAGCAGTACTTC.

This chain joins TRBV14 and TRBJ2-1; 7 nucleotides match TRBD2. Germline loops: CDR1 SGHDN, CDR2 FVKESK. The V and J ends lost 2 bases and 5 bases, in that order; junction bases with no gene match: 3. CDR3 length: 14 amino acids. The CDR3: CASSQWAGDNEQFF. The CDR3 DNA is TGTGCCAGCAGCCAATGGGCGGGAGACAATGAGCAGTTCTTC. The whole variable domain, filled in from reference TRBV14 and TRBJ2-1, reads EAGVTQFPSHSVIEKGQTVTLRCDPISGHDNLYWYRRVMGKEIKFLLHFVKESKQDESGMPNNRFLAERTGGTYSTLKVQPAELEDSGVYFCASSQWAGDNEQFFGPGTRLTVL.

The chain recombines TRBV19 with TRBJ1-4; 9 bases match TRBD1. Unmatched junction bases numbered 9, after V lost 4 bases and J lost 6 bases. CDR1 is LNHDA, CDR2 SQIVND, per germline (reference sequence). This CDR3 region has 16 residues. CDR3 amino acids: CASSKPGTGLDEKLFF. CDR3 bases: TGTGCCAGTAGTAAACCCGGGACAGGGCTTGATGAAAAACTGTTTTTT.

The chain couples TRBV27 to TRBJ1-6; D not resolved. Germline assignment: CDR1 MNHEY and CDR2 SMNVEV (reference sequence). The length of the CDR3 is 13 residues. Trimming cost V 8 bases and J 3 bases, with 8 bases left between them. In DNA, the CDR3 is TGTGCCAGCGCTACGGTCTATAATTCACCCCTCCACTTT. This gives the protein CASATVYNSPLHF.

The rearrangement uses TRBV19 and TRBJ2-7; D uncertain. The V gene lost 4 bases and the J gene lost 6 bases, with 19 bases spanning the gap. Germline assignment: CDR1 LNHDA and CDR2 SQIVND (reference sequence). The CDR3 spans 15 residues. The CDR3 loop reads CASSRPGYSTGEQYV. The CDR3 nucleotides read TGTGCCAGTAGTAGGCCCGGATATTCGACCGGCGAGCAGTACGTC.

This rearrangement joins TRBV7-6 to TRBJ1-1, with D perhaps matching TRBD1 (5 bases). V lost 3 bases to trimming and J lost 4 bases, with 9 bases between them. Germline assignment: CDR1 SGHVS and CDR2 FNYEAQ. The CDR3 has 13 residues. CDR3 sequence (DNA): TGTGCCAGCAGCTTCCCGGGGCCCACTGAAGCTTTCTTT. The encoded protein is CASSFPGPTEAFF.

V and J are TRBV12-3 or TRBV12-4 and TRBJ2-5; perhaps TRBD2 as D (6 bases). V lost 5 bases and J lost 5, with 15 bases in between. CDR3 size: 14 residues. CDR3 sequence reads: CASSPGPGEETQYF. CDR3 coding DNA: TGTGCCAGCAGTCCCGGACCGGGGGAGGAGACCCAGTACTTC.

This clonotype was picked up many times. V is TRBV7-2 and J is TRBJ1-5; D is undetermined. V shed 3 bases and J shed 1 base, with 13 bases lying between them. Germline V gives CDR1 SGHTA, CDR2 FQGNSA. The CDR3 loop spans 16 amino acids. In nucleotides, the CDR3 is TGTGCCAGCAGCTTCCGGCGGGCCGGGAGCAATCAGCCCCAGCATTTT. Amino acid sequence: CASSFRRAGSNQPQHF.

The V gene is TRBV11-2, the J gene TRBJ2-6, with D perhaps given as TRBD1 or TRBD2 (6 bases each). Germline lookup yields CDR1 SGHAT and CDR2 FQNNGV. The CDR3 runs 17 residues. Trimming pared 2 bases from V and 0 bases from J, leaving 11 bases between. In DNA form, the CDR3 reads TGTGCCAGCAGCTTAAAGGGGGGAACCTCTGGGGCCAACGTCCTGACTTTC. It is translated as CASSLKGGTSGANVLTF.

V and J are TRBV7-2 and TRBJ2-3; TRBD2 agrees at 9 bases. Germline assignment: CDR1 SGHTA and CDR2 FQGNSA. The CDR3 has 14 residues. V was pared by 1 base and J by 5 bases, with 1 base of the junction left unmatched. The DNA of the CDR3 is TGTGCCAGCAGCTTAGTTAGCGGGAGAGATACGCAGTATTTT. Its translation is CASSLVSGRDTQYF.

The genes are TRBV6-1 and TRBJ2-7; a weak D match, TRBD2 (5 bases). Looked up from germline, CDR1 is MNHNS and CDR2 is SASEGT. This CDR3 is 14 amino acids long. The ends were cut back, 6 bases at V and 6 bases at J, with 18 bases in the middle. CDR3 amino acids: CASRPSGVSSEQYV. The CDR3 nucleotides are TGTGCCAGCAGACCTTCCGGGGTCTCAAGCGAGCAGTACGTC.

This clonotype has ten or more counts. The CDR3 DNA reads TGTGCCAGCAGTTTACAGAGCTCCTACAATGAGCAGTTCTTC. Its protein product is CASSLQSSYNEQFF. V usage is TRBV28 and J usage is TRBJ2-1, with D unclear. Trimming shortened V by 2 bases and J by 0 bases, and 5 bases separated the two germline ends. The CDR3 is 14 amino acids. Looked up from germline, CDR1 is MDHEN and CDR2 is SYDVKM.

This chain links TRBV12-3 or TRBV12-4 with TRBJ2-1; TRBD2 aligns across 8 bases. The CDR3 spans 13 residues. This CDR3 is CETSGSNYNEQFF. The CDR3 DNA sequence: TGTGAAACAAGCGGGAGTAACTACAATGAGCAGTTCTTC.